This TCR beta chain was identified during a study of regulatory T cells in long-lasting Graves disease. V gave up 7 bases and J gave up 4 bases, with 16 bases separating them. CDR3 length: 14 residues. Germline lookup yields CDR1 DFQATT and CDR2 SNEGSKA (reference sequence). Time point meaning: newly diagnosed GD, antithyroid drugs for less than 3 months. RNA from PBMCs was the source of the TCR library. It was American Thyroid Association guidelines that determined Graves' disease diagnosis. Patient provenance is recorded as an endocrinology department in Xi'an, China. The study, taken as a whole, reports: New patients shared 950 to 1,000 public clonotypes, fewer than the 2,741 shared by persistent patients. Patients whose Graves' disease persisted exhibited lower TCR diversity than those newly diagnosed.

In its sample, this clonotype was seen many times. Its antigen is as yet unknown. In building TCR beta libraries, iRepertoire HTBI primers were used together with Arm-PCR of CDR3 regions. MiXCR was run by TCRdb on the multiplex PCR reads, yielding one entry per CDR3 protein. The sample contains some 250,000 distinct CDR3 sequences, roughly 21% of which appear only once. Sample: peripheral blood mononuclear cells (PBMCs), taken at new diagnosis, from a patient treated with antithyroid drugs. The origin of this receptor is a female donor with Graves disease. The J gene is TRBJ1-4, the V gene TRBV20-1; tentatively, D is TRBD1 (6 bases). The CDR3 sequence: CSVKRGRGNEKLFF. The CDR3 DNA is TGCAGTGTTAAAAGGGGCAGGGGTAATGAAAAACTGTTTTTT.